The entry that follows covers one TCR beta chain sequence. The V gene's germline CDR1 is SQVTM and CDR2 ANQGSEA. The CDR3 is made up of 12 amino acids. Germline trimming cut 6 bases from V and 5 bases from J; bases unmatched to any gene: 5. The data were obtained in a study of blood T cell repertoires in COVID-19. Study-wide background: Italy, Spain and the United States were the sources of the convalescent and acute COVID-19 samples. PBMCs, B-cell-depleted T cells, or T cells were the source of the cDNA or gDNA that made up the material.

Original handling: Amplification from reference gene primers served as the basis for estimated nucleated cell counts. Assay used: immunoSEQ multiplex PCR; TCRdb lists only in-frame clones, some missing. Clone size and V and J calls were adopted from that table, with D and trimming inferred from the DNA. This table holds roughly 30,000 clones, roughly 89% found once. This sequence joins TRBV29-1 and TRBJ2-7, with 9 bases identical to TRBD1. The origin of this receptor is a man in his sixties with active COVID-19. The material sequenced was peripheral blood. CDR3 sequence (DNA): TGCAGCGTAGACAGGGGGAGCGACGAGCAGTACTTC. Translating gives CSVDRGSDEQYF.